Sequencing of this T cell receptor beta chain was carried out in a study of technical replicates of blood from a few donors. V shed 3 bases and J shed 0 bases, with 6 bases lying between them. The CDR3 length is 13 residues. Per germline, CDR1 KGHSH and CDR2 LQKENI. Profiling relied on immunoSEQ multiplex PCR, and the TCRdb table lists in-frame clones only, not all of them. The sample carries 85,000 to 90,000 clones, roughly 92% recorded once. J is TRBJ2-7 and V is TRBV18; D remains unclear. Sequencing was done on a sample of T cells isolated from PBMCs. This TCR was recovered from a human donor in good health. The CDR3 sequence is CASSPPSSYEQYF. In nucleotides, the CDR3 is TGTGCCAGCTCACCCCCCAGCTCCTACGAGCAGTACTTC.